The source of this T cell receptor beta chain is a study of cytomegalovirus exposure and HLA in healthy donors. V gave up 5 bases and J gave up 1 base, with 8 bases separating them. The CDR3 spans 13 residues. Germline CDR1 is MNHEY and CDR2 is SVGAGI. The study ran its PCR with 60 Vbeta and 13 Jbeta primers. Data came from immunoSEQ multiplex PCR; TCRdb stores just in-frame clones and leaves some out. This sample has roughly 120,000 clones, with 70% to 85% found just once. Findings of the study overall: In vitro confirmation showed a few CMV-associated chains to be CMV antigen specific. Among TCR beta chains of equal frequency, HLA-associated ones were more clonally expanded in a later analysis. Cytomegalovirus-associated TCR beta chains were listed, numbering some 150. CMV serostatus alone was available as immune exposure information.

To note about this clone: The antigen remains undetermined.

The sample comprised PBMCs. The origin of this receptor is a woman aged 45-60 years in good health and CMV-seropositive. This chain links TRBV6-5 with TRBJ1-1; D call uncertain. CDR3 DNA sequence: TGTGCCAGCAGTATGAACAGGAACACTGAAGCTTTCTTT. Its translation: CASSMNRNTEAFF.